The 2 T cell receptor beta chains below were found in one sample sequenced in a study of cytomegalovirus exposure and HLA in healthy donors. A multiplex PCR was run with 60 Vbeta primers and 13 Jbeta primers. Data came from immunoSEQ multiplex PCR; TCRdb stores just in-frame clones and leaves some out. The table shows about 170,000 clones, with just over 75% occurring only once. The source material was PBMCs. Source of these receptors: a woman younger than 45 in good health and CMV-seropositive.

The chain couples TRBV10-2 to TRBJ2-7; TRBD2 might be the D (6 bases). Germline V lookup: CDR1 WSHSY, CDR2 SAAADI. The CDR3 runs 13 residues. V gave up 6 bases and J gave up 3 bases, with 12 bases separating them. The CDR3 reads CASSPLGLYEQYF. The CDR3 DNA follows: TGCGCCAGCAGCCCTCTGGGACTCTACGAGCAGTACTTC.

This chain links TRBV15 with TRBJ2-3, with TRBD2 matching 13 bases. Per the germline V gene, CDR1 is LNHNV and CDR2 is YYDKDF (reference sequence). The CDR3 covers 19 residues. The V and J ends lost 0 bases and 5 bases, in that order; junction bases with no gene match: 11. This CDR3 is CATSRDYGLAGVTGDTQYF. The CDR3 DNA sequence: TGTGCCACCAGCAGAGATTACGGACTAGCGGGAGTAACGGGAGATACGCAGTATTTT.